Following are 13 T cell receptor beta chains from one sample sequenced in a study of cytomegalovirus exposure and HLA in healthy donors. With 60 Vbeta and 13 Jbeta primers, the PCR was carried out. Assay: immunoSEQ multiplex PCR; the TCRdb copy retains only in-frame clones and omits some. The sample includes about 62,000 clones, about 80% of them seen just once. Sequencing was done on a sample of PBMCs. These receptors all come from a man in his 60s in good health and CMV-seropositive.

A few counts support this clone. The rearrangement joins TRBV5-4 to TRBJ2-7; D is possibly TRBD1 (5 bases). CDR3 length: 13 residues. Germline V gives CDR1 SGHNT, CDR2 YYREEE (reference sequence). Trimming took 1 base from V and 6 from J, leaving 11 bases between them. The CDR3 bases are TGTGCCAGCAGCTTGTCTGACAGTGGCGAGCAGTACTTC. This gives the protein CASSLSDSGEQYF.

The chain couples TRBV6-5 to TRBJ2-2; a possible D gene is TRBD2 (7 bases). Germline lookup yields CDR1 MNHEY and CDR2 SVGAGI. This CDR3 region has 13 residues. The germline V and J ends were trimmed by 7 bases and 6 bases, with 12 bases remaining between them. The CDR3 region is CASIIGGAGELFF. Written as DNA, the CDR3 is TGTGCCAGCATAATAGGGGGGGCCGGGGAGCTGTTTTTT.

The CDR3 nucleotides read TGTGCCAGCAGCTTAGCAGGGACAGGAACTAATCAGCCCCAGCATTTT. This sequence encodes CASSLAGTGTNQPQHF. V usage is TRBV7-9 and J usage is TRBJ1-5; 8 bases align to TRBD1. This CDR3 contains 16 residues. Germline V gene sequence: CDR1 SEHNR, CDR2 FQNEAQ (reference sequence). Germline trimming cut 0 bases from V and 4 bases from J; bases unmatched to any gene: 5. The full variable domain, in which reference TRBV7-9 and TRBJ1-5 provide the parts outside the CDR3, is DTGVSQNPRHKITKRGQNVTFRCDPISEHNRLYWYRQTLGQGPEFLTYFQNEAQLEKSRLLSDRFSAERPKGSFSTLEIQRTEQGDSAMYLCASSLAGTGTNQPQHFGDGTRLSIL.

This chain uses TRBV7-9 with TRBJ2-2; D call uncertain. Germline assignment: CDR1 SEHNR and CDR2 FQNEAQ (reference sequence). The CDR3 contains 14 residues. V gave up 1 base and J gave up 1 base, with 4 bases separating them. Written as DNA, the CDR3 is TGTGCCAGCAGCTTAGGCAGGAACACCGGGGAGCTGTTTTTT. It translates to CASSLGRNTGELFF.

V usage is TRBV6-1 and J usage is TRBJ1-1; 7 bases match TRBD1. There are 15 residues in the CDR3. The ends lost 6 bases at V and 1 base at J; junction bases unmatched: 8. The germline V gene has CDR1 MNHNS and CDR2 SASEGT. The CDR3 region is CASRKGDRGNTEAFF. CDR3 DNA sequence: TGTGCCAGCAGGAAGGGGGACAGAGGGAACACTGAAGCTTTCTTT.

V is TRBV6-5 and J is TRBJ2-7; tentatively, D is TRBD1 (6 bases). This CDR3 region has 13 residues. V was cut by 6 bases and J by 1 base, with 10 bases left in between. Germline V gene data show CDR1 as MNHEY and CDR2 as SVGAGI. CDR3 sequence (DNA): TGTGCCAGCAGGACGACAGGATCCTACGAGCAGTACTTC. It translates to CASRTTGSYEQYF.

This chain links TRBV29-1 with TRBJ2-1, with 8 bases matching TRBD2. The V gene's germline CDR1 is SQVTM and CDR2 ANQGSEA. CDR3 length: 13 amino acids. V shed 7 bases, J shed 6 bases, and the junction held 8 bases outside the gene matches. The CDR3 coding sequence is TGCAGCGCGCCGGGAGGGGTTCCCAATGAGCAGTTCTTC. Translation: CSAPGGVPNEQFF.

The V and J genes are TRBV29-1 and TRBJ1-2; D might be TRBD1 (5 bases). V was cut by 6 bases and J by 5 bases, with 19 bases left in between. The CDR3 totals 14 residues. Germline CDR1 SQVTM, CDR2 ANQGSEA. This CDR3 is CSVPTGGIGYGYTF. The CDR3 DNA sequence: TGCAGCGTCCCTACGGGGGGAATAGGTTATGGCTACACCTTC.

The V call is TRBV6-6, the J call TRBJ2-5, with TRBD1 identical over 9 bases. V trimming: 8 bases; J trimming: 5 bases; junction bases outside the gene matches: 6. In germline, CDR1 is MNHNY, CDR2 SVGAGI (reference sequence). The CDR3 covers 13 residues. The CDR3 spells CASERTGAETQYF. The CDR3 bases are TGTGCCAGCGAACGGACAGGGGCGGAGACCCAGTACTTC.

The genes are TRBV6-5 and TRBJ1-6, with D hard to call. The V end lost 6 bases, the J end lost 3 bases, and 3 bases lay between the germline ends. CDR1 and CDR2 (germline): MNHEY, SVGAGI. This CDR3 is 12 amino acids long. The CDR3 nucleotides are TGTGCCAGCAGACTCTATAATTCACCCCTCCACTTT. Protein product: CASRLYNSPLHF.

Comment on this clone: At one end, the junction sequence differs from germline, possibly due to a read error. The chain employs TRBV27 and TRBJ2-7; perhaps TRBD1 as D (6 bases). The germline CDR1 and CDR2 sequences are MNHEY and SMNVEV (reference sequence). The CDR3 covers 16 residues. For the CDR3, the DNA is TGTGCCAGCGGTTTTCCCTGGAAGGGGGAATCCTACGAGCAGTACTTC. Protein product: CASGFPWKGESYEQYF.

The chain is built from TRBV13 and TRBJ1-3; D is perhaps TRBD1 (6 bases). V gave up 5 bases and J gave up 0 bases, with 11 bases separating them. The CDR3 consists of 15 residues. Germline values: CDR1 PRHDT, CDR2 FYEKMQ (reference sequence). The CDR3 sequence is CASSITGSSGNTIYF. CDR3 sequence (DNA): TGTGCCAGCAGCATTACAGGGAGCTCTGGAAACACCATATATTTT.

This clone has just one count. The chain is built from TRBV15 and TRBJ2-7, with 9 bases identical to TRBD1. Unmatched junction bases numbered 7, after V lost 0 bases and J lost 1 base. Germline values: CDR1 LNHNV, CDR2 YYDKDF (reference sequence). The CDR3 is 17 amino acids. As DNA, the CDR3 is TGTGCCACCAGCAGAGATTTACCCGGGACAGGGTCCTACGAGCAGTACTTC. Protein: CATSRDLPGTGSYEQYF.